There are many counts of the clone carrying this T cell receptor (beta chain). Germline values: CDR1 SGHVS, CDR2 FNYEAQ. V shed 1 base and J shed 4 bases, with 7 bases lying between them. The CDR3 is 13 amino acids. This sample stems from a study of T cells in Graves' hyperthyroidism and ophthalmopathy. RNA transcripts yielded amplified TCR beta CDR3 regions. The HTBI primer set served for first-round RT-PCR of the TCR CDR3. Each CDR3 protein is one row after TCRdb ran MiXCR on the multiplex PCR reads. Seen here are 300,000 to 450,000 distinct CDR3 sequences, roughly 15% observed once, and the top ten hold roughly a fifth. At least 3 on the Clinical Activity Score was recorded for ophthalmopathy patients, who also had NOSPECS grade at least 4 and duration under 3 months. Every diagnosis used clinical symptoms, serum thyroxine and TRAb, thyroid ultrasound and orbital computed tomography. The authors obtained PBMCs from roughly 10 ml of fresh peripheral blood.

The sequenced material came from blood. This rearrangement joins TRBV7-6 to TRBJ1-1, with D unresolved. The sequence derives from a woman aged 25 to 39 with Graves' ophthalmopathy. The CDR3 protein is CASSLGPLTEAFF. Here the CDR3 DNA reads TGTGCCAGCAGCTTAGGTCCCCTCACTGAAGCTTTCTTT.